The 28 T cell receptor beta chains below come from one sample, sequenced in a study of blood T cell repertoires in COVID-19. The assay was immunoSEQ multiplex PCR, and TCRdb's table has in-frame clones only and misses some. The repertoire holds tens of thousands of clones, with 74% as singletons. The specimen was peripheral blood. The receptors shown here come from a woman of 80 years or more with acute or convalescent COVID-19.

This chain connects TRBV3-1 (or the pseudogene TRBV3-2) to TRBJ2-5; D call uncertain. V was shortened by 0 bases and J by 4 bases, with 12 bases between the two germline ends. Germline V lookup: CDR1 LGHDT, CDR2 YNNKEL (reference sequence). This CDR3 region has 15 residues. The CDR3 region is CASSQDIGSPETQYF. The CDR3 DNA is TGTGCCAGCAGCCAAGATATTGGCTCACCAGAGACCCAGTACTTC.

The V gene is TRBV10-1, the J gene TRBJ2-1; TRBD2 aligns across 7 bases. The CDR3 is made up of 15 amino acids. Losses at the gene ends were 11 bases for V and 2 bases for J; bases not matched to a gene: 12. Germline CDR1 WNHNN, CDR2 SYGVQD (reference sequence). DNA for the CDR3: TGCGCCTTCCAGGGTCTAGCGGACCCCTACAATGAGCAGTTCTTC. As protein: CAFQGLADPYNEQFF.

In DNA form, the CDR3 reads TGTGCCAGCAGTACAGGGAAGGGCAATCAGCCCCAGCATTTT. It is translated as CASSTGKGNQPQHF. The J gene is TRBJ1-5, the V gene TRBV6-5; TRBD1 is a possible D gene (6 bases). The CDR3 covers 14 residues. Germline V gene lookup returns CDR1 MNHEY and CDR2 SVGAGI. The germline V and J ends were trimmed by 5 bases and 2 bases, with 10 bases remaining between them.

The genes are TRBV30 and TRBJ2-2; D unresolved. CDR1 and CDR2 from the germline V gene are GTSNPN and SVGIG (reference sequence). This CDR3 contains 16 residues. Deletions cut 4 bases from V and 0 bases from J, with 15 bases between. DNA for the CDR3: TGTGCCTGGATAGTCCCCGGCGGTACGAACACCGGGGAGCTGTTTTTT. It specifies CAWIVPGGTNTGELFF.

As regards this clone: At the DNA level, this CDR3 is encoded by other sequences in the same sample as well. The rearrangement uses TRBV7-9 and TRBJ2-7; 10 bases match TRBD2. Germline V gene data show CDR1 as SEHNR and CDR2 as FQNEAQ (reference sequence). Trimming at V came to 5 bases and at J to 0 bases, leaving 1 base not matched to a gene. There are 14 residues in the CDR3. This CDR3 reads CASSRTSGSYEQYF. The CDR3 DNA sequence: TGTGCCAGCAGCCGGACTAGCGGCTCCTACGAGCAGTACTTC.

The chain recombines TRBV9 with TRBJ2-3; D may be TRBD2 (5 bases). The length of the CDR3 is 14 residues. Germline CDR1 SGDLS, CDR2 YYNGEE. Trimming cost V 0 bases and J 3 bases, with 8 bases left between them. The CDR3 nucleotides are TGTGCCAGCAGCGTAGATCCGGGAACAGATACGCAGTATTTT. It yields the protein CASSVDPGTDTQYF.

Comments on this clone: Its ends do not fully match the called genes, so a read error is possible. The chain joins TRBV5-1 to TRBJ2-3, with TRBD2 matching over 10 bases. Germline-derived CDR1 and CDR2 are SGHRS and YFSETQ. The CDR3 totals 15 residues. The CDR3 loop reads CASSLEESGRAPPHF. The CDR3, as DNA: TGCGCCAGCAGCTTGGAAGAGAGCGGGAGGGCCCCCCCACATTTT.

This rearrangement joins TRBV6-5 to TRBJ2-1, with TRBD2 identical over 9 bases. This CDR3 is built from 15 residues. The junction had 8 bases not matched to a gene; V was cut back by 4 bases and J by 7 bases. Germline V gene data show CDR1 as MNHEY and CDR2 as SVGAGI. CDR3 sequence: CASSFGAGGPNEQFF. The DNA for the CDR3 is TGTGCCAGCAGTTTCGGGGCGGGAGGGCCGAATGAGCAGTTCTTC.

The chain employs TRBV27 and TRBJ2-7; D is perhaps TRBD1 (7 bases). V lost 6 bases, J lost 2 bases, and 26 bases lay in between. Germline V gene data show CDR1 as MNHEY and CDR2 as SMNVEV (reference sequence). This CDR3 contains 18 residues. The CDR3 region is CASRSRTGGGYYTYEQYF. CDR3 nucleotide sequence: TGTGCCAGCAGGTCAAGGACAGGAGGGGGGTACTATACCTACGAGCAGTACTTC.

This chain joins TRBV30 and TRBJ1-3; D is unclear. V lost 0 bases to trimming and J lost 2 bases, with 8 bases between them. Germline V lookup: CDR1 GTSNPN, CDR2 SVGIG (reference sequence). The CDR3 has 14 residues. CDR3 DNA sequence: TGTGCCTGGAGTGTTTGGACTGCTGGAAACACCATATATTTT. Amino acid sequence: CAWSVWTAGNTIYF.

A few counts support this clone. This sequence joins TRBV18 and TRBJ2-7; 8 bases are shared with TRBD1. V lost 2 bases and J lost 5; bases outside the gene matches: 8. CDR1 and CDR2 from the germline V gene are KGHSH and LQKENI. The CDR3 covers 15 residues. DNA for the CDR3: TGTGCCAGCTCACCAGTATTTGGACAGGGTCACGAGCAGTACTTC. It is translated as CASSPVFGQGHEQYF.

Only a few counts were recorded for this clone. DNA for the CDR3: TGTGCCAGCATGAACCTATACGAGCAGTACTTC. Encoded protein: CASMNLYEQYF. V is TRBV6-5 and J is TRBJ2-7; no reliable D call. CDR3 length: 11 residues. Per germline, CDR1 MNHEY and CDR2 SVGAGI. Trimming stripped 7 bases from V and 4 bases from J, with 8 bases between.

This clone turned up a few times. J is TRBJ1-2 and V is TRBV6-6, with TRBD1 matching 7 bases. Germline CDR1 and CDR2: MNHNY and SVGAGI (reference sequence). The ends lost 9 bases at V and 0 bases at J; junction bases unmatched: 10. The CDR3 consists of 15 residues. The chain's CDR3 is CASQGVRHANYGYTF. The CDR3 DNA reads as TGTGCCAGTCAGGGGGTGAGACATGCTAACTATGGCTACACCTTC.

The chain joins TRBV27 to TRBJ2-7; the match to TRBD2 covers 7 bases. J was trimmed by 1 base and V by 0 bases; bases with no gene match: 6. The CDR3 is 16 residues long. CDR1 and CDR2 from the germline V gene are MNHEY and SMNVEV (reference sequence). CDR3 DNA: TGTGCCAGCAGTTTATCGAGACTAGCCGATTCCTACGAGCAGTACTTC. Translated, it gives CASSLSRLADSYEQYF.

This sequence joins TRBV5-1 and TRBJ2-1; 11 nucleotides agree with TRBD2. The CDR3 covers 16 residues. Per the germline V gene, CDR1 is SGHRS and CDR2 is YFSETQ. V was pared by 4 bases and J by 6 bases, with 9 bases of the junction left unmatched. The CDR3 DNA reads TGCGCCAGCAGCCCGCCACTAGCGGGAGAAGGCAATGAGCAGTTCTTC. Translating gives CASSPPLAGEGNEQFF.

V and J are TRBV28 and TRBJ1-2; the D is unclear. The V gene lost 1 base and the J gene lost 6 bases, with 15 bases spanning the gap. Germline CDR1 is MDHEN and CDR2 is SYDVKM. The CDR3 runs 15 residues. CDR3 protein: CASSLLALSSDGYTF. CDR3 bases: TGTGCCAGCAGTTTATTAGCCCTCTCGTCGGATGGCTACACCTTC.

V usage is TRBV28 and J usage is TRBJ2-3; a weak D match, TRBD2 (5 bases). This CDR3 is 14 amino acids long. V lost 5 bases to trimming and J lost 3 bases, with 12 bases between them. CDR1 and CDR2 from the germline V gene are MDHEN and SYDVKM. This CDR3 reads CASSPDLPTDTQYF. The CDR3 coding sequence is TGTGCCAGCAGTCCGGACTTACCTACAGATACGCAGTATTTT. The full variable domain, completed using reference TRBV28 and TRBJ2-3, is DVKVTQSSRYLVKRTGEKVFLECVQDMDHENMFWYRQDPGLGLRLIYFSYDVKMKEKGDIPEGYSVSREKKERFSLILESASTNQTSMYLCASSPDLPTDTQYFGPGTRLTVL.

V usage is TRBV7-3 and J usage is TRBJ2-1, with 7 bases identical to TRBD2. The CDR3 has 15 amino acids. V dropped 5 bases and J dropped 2; count of bases not matched to a gene: 6. The germline V gene encodes CDR1 SGHTA and CDR2 FQGTGA. CDR3 DNA: TGTGCCAGCAGCGCCCAGGCGGGAGCCTACAATGAGCAGTTCTTC. Its translation: CASSAQAGAYNEQFF. Combining the CDR3 with reference TRBV7-3 and TRBJ2-1 gives the whole variable domain GAGVSQTPSNKVTEKGKYVELRCDPISGHTALYWYRQSLGQGPEFLIYFQGTGAADDSGLPNDRFFAVRPEGSVSTLKIQRTERGDSAVYLCASSAQAGAYNEQFFGPGTRLTVL.

V and J are TRBV10-3 and TRBJ2-1, with D possibly matching TRBD1 (6 bases). The germline V gene encodes CDR1 ENHRY and CDR2 SYGVKD. V lost 9 bases and J 6 bases, leaving 18 bases between the germline ends. The CDR3 sequence is 14 residues long. In DNA, the CDR3 is TGTGCCATAGGGACAAGTCGGTTGGTCAATGAGCAGTTCTTC. It translates to CAIGTSRLVNEQFF.

This clone came up once. This sequence joins TRBV29-1 and TRBJ2-7, with D perhaps TRBD1 (6 bases). Germline V gene sequence: CDR1 SQVTM, CDR2 ANQGSEA. This CDR3 is 13 amino acids long. Trimming stripped 3 bases from V and 6 bases from J, with 15 bases between. The CDR3 region is CSVDKQGSVEQYF. The CDR3 bases are TGCAGCGTTGATAAACAGGGTTCGGTCGAGCAGTACTTC.

This rearrangement joins TRBV5-4 to TRBJ2-7; TRBD1 agrees at 8 bases. The CDR3 covers 15 residues. J lost 2 bases, V lost 4 bases, and 8 bases had no gene match. The germline gives CDR1 SGHNT, CDR2 YYREEE (reference sequence). CDR3 region: CASSPRQGPTYEQYF. The CDR3 nucleotides are TGTGCCAGCAGCCCTCGACAGGGGCCCACCTACGAGCAGTACTTC.

The chain joins TRBV18 to TRBJ2-4, with D maybe TRBD1 (6 bases). Germline V gene lookup returns CDR1 KGHSH and CDR2 LQKENI. CDR3 length equals 15 residues. The germline V and J ends were trimmed by 5 bases and 5 bases, with 16 bases remaining between them. The CDR3 is CASSWTAQRQNIQYF. The CDR3 nucleotides are TGTGCCAGCTCATGGACAGCCCAGAGGCAAAACATTCAGTACTTC.

The chain recombines TRBV7-2 with TRBJ1-5, with D possibly being TRBD1 (6 bases). There are 16 residues in the CDR3. Trimming removed 0 bases from V and 6 bases from J, with 15 bases in between. Germline CDR1 is SGHTA and CDR2 is FQGNSA. CDR3 residues: CASSLALRQGSQPQHF. Written as DNA, the CDR3 is TGTGCCAGCAGCTTAGCACTTAGGCAGGGGAGTCAGCCCCAGCATTTT.

The V and J genes are TRBV7-8 and TRBJ2-1, with 10 bases lining up with TRBD2. CDR3 length: 14 amino acids. The J segment lost 10 bases and the V segment lost 7 bases, leaving 10 bases of the junction unmatched. Germline V gene lookup returns CDR1 SGHVS and CDR2 FQNEAQ. CDR3 protein: CASKNLAGVGEQFF. CDR3 sequence (DNA): TGTGCCAGCAAGAACCTAGCGGGAGTAGGGGAGCAGTTCTTC.

The table lists this clone with a few counts. The chain employs TRBV5-6 and TRBJ2-7; 7 nucleotides align to TRBD2. CDR3 size: 17 residues. Germline trimming cut 4 bases from V and 7 bases from J; bases unmatched to any gene: 20. From germline, CDR1 is SGHDT and CDR2 YYEEEE. CDR3 residues: CASSLRGFSGAFSEQYF. The CDR3 DNA reads TGTGCCAGCAGCCTGAGAGGATTCAGCGGGGCCTTCTCGGAGCAGTACTTC.

The chain links TRBV14 to TRBJ1-2, with TRBD1 identical over 7 bases. This CDR3 comprises 14 residues. Trimming removed 1 base from V and 6 bases from J; junction bases left unmatched: 5. CDR1 is SGHDN and CDR2 is FVKESK in the germline V gene. This CDR3 reads CASSQVRQGDGYTF. The CDR3, as DNA: TGTGCCAGCAGCCAAGTTCGGCAGGGGGATGGCTACACCTTC.

This chain links TRBV9 with TRBJ2-2; 7 positions match TRBD2. CDR1 is SGDLS, CDR2 YYNGEE, per germline. CDR3 size: 16 residues. J gave up 4 bases and V 0 bases, and 6 bases lay outside the gene matches. The CDR3 bases are TGTGCCAGCAGCGTAGCTGCGGGAGTGTTCACCGGGGAGCTGTTTTTT. Translated: CASSVAAGVFTGELFF.

The rearrangement joins TRBV6-4 to TRBJ2-1; D possibly corresponds to TRBD1 (6 bases). This CDR3 spans 13 amino acids. With 3 bases removed from V and 6 bases from J, the gap between germline ends came to 9 bases. The V gene's germline CDR1 is MRHNA and CDR2 SNTAGT. CDR3 sequence (DNA): TGTGCCAGCAGTGAGTCACAGGGCAATGAGCAGTTCTTC. It encodes CASSESQGNEQFF.